The clone carrying this T cell receptor beta chain was recorded a few times. These data originate in a study of T cell changes during pregnancy in multiple sclerosis. V lost 2 bases and J lost 1; bases outside the gene matches: 0. Per germline, CDR1 MGHRA and CDR2 YSYEKL. The CDR3 runs 14 residues. TCRdb keeps only in-frame clones here, not all; method: immunoSEQ multiplex PCR. In the table there are 20,000 to 25,000 clones, roughly 86% of which are singletons. Source: CD8+ T cells from peripheral blood mononuclear cells, taken in the first trimester of pregnancy. This receptor was taken from a female donor in good health, enrolled as a control in a pregnancy study. The chain is built from TRBV4-1 and TRBJ1-1, with TRBD1 identical over 8 bases. The CDR3 region is CASSQTGGNTEAFF. DNA of the CDR3: TGCGCCAGCAGCCAAACAGGGGGGAACACTGAAGCTTTCTTT.